The 9 T cell receptor beta chains in this list originate from one sample, sequenced in a study of identical twins (dated by TCRdb to the mid-2010s). The library relied on 5' RACE. TCRdb lists the instrument as Illumina HiSeq 2000. The public reads were reanalyzed by TCRdb: fastp trimming at Q25, MiXCR alignment, in-frame beta chains only. One record per CDR3 amino acid sequence lists the most common genes and DNA. A total of about 530,000 distinct CDR3 sequences appear in this sample, approximately 16% of them only once. The ten largest clonotypes hold roughly 0.46% of the sample. The data were also submitted as part of a second study, on yellow fever vaccine responses in identical twins.

Sequences were obtained from CD4+ T cells sorted from blood. Source of these receptors: a woman between 18 and 30 years old in good health.

This chain joins TRBV27 and TRBJ2-7, with a possible D match to TRBD2 (6 bases). Per germline, CDR1 MNHEY and CDR2 SMNVEV (reference sequence). This CDR3 spans 14 amino acids. Trimming removed 3 bases from V and 1 base from J, with 10 bases in between. The CDR3 sequence: CASSFAGKSYEQYF. The CDR3 DNA follows: TGTGCCAGCAGTTTTGCGGGAAAATCCTACGAGCAGTACTTC.

A few counts support this clonotype. The chain combines TRBV6-4 with TRBJ1-1; D perhaps matches TRBD1 (6 bases). Trimming stripped 6 bases from V and 4 bases from J, with 15 bases between. The CDR3 covers 14 residues. Germline V gene data show CDR1 as MRHNA and CDR2 as SNTAGT. CDR3 sequence (DNA): TGTGCCAGCAGCAGGGACAACAGATTCACTGAAGCTTTCTTT. It codes for CASSRDNRFTEAFF.

This clonotype turned up a few times. The chain uses TRBV6-4 and TRBJ2-3; possible D gene TRBD1, 5 bases. The CDR3 covers 14 residues. Germline V gene lookup returns CDR1 MRHNA and CDR2 SNTAGT. Trimming removed 6 bases at V and 0 bases at J, with 10 bases between. The CDR3 here is CASRMTASTDTQYF. The CDR3 nucleotides read TGTGCCAGCAGGATGACAGCTAGCACAGATACGCAGTATTTT.

The CDR3 DNA reads TGTGCCAGCAGCCAGAGCCCGGGACTAGCCCGCACAGATACGCAGTATTTT. Its protein product is CASSQSPGLARTDTQYF. V gene TRBV7-3 combines with J gene TRBJ2-3, with 9 positions matching TRBD2. With V trimmed by 5 bases and J by 1 base, 10 bases remained unmatched. Germline CDR1 reads SGHTA; CDR2 reads FQGTGA. The length of the CDR3 is 17 residues.

This clonotype showed up just once. The gene calls are TRBV5-1 and TRBJ1-2, with D maybe TRBD1 (6 bases). V was trimmed by 3 bases and J by 1 base, leaving 13 bases between them. Germline-derived CDR1 and CDR2 are SGHRS and YFSETQ. The CDR3 sequence is 15 residues long. As DNA, the CDR3 is TGCGCCAGCAGCTCACTACCGGGACATAACTATGGCTACACCTTC. Its translation is CASSSLPGHNYGYTF. Supplemented by reference TRBV5-1 and TRBJ1-2, the full variable domain reads KAGVTQTPRYLIKTRGQQVTLSCSPISGHRSVSWYQQTPGQGLQFLFEYFSETQRNKGNFPGRFSGRQFSNSRSEMNVSTLELGDSALYLCASSSLPGHNYGYTFGSGTRLTVV.

The chain joins TRBV14 to TRBJ2-2; no clear D. CDR1 and CDR2 (germline): SGHDN, FVKESK. The CDR3 length is 13 residues. V lost 1 base and J 7 bases, leaving 7 bases between the germline ends. CDR3 coding DNA: TGTGCCAGCAGCCAAGTTGGCAGCGGGGAGCTGTTTTTT. It is translated as CASSQVGSGELFF.

For this clonotype: Germline and junction disagree at one end, which may indicate a read error. The chain has TRBV20-1 and TRBJ2-1, with 8 bases that match TRBD1. Germline CDR1 and CDR2: DFQATT and SNEGSKA (reference sequence). The CDR3 runs to 16 residues. The CDR3 loop reads CCASDRGGSPYNEQFF. CDR3 bases: TGCTGTGCTTCCGACAGGGGAGGTTCCCCTTACAATGAGCAGTTCTTC.

The V gene is TRBV5-1, the J gene TRBJ1-1; tentative D call: TRBD1 (5 bases). The CDR3 loop spans 14 amino acids. Germline V gives CDR1 SGHRS, CDR2 YFSETQ. The V end was cut by 7 bases, the J end by 5 bases, with 18 bases between. The DNA for the CDR3 is TGCGCCAGCTCCCCGGGGCAGCGGGGGACTGAAGCTTTCTTT. Protein product: CASSPGQRGTEAFF.

This clonotype was counted at least ten times. The chain carries TRBV5-5 and TRBJ1-1, with D unresolved. Germline lookup yields CDR1 SGHKS and CDR2 YYEKEE (reference sequence). Trimming cost V 0 bases and J 2 bases, with 8 bases left between them. This CDR3 has 14 residues. This CDR3 is CASSLGLPNTEAFF. The DNA of the CDR3 is TGTGCCAGCAGCTTGGGGTTACCCAACACTGAAGCTTTCTTT.